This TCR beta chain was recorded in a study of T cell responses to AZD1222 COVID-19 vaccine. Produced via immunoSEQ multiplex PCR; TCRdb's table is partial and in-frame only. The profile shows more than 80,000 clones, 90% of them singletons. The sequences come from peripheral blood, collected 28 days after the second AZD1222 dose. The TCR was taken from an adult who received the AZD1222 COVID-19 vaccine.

For the CDR3, the DNA is TGTGCCAGCACTCCGGGGGGGGGAGGCTATGGCTACACCTTC. As protein: CASTPGGGGYGYTF. The gene calls are TRBV6-6 and TRBJ1-2, with TRBD1 as a possible D gene (5 bases). The CDR3 loop spans 14 amino acids. V dropped 7 bases and J dropped 4 bases, with 16 bases sitting between them. Germline V gene lookup returns CDR1 MNHNY and CDR2 SVGAGI (reference sequence).